The entry below describes one T cell receptor (beta chain). Its target is not known. The V segment lost 4 bases and the J segment 8 bases; nucleotides outside the gene matches: 6. Germline V CDR1 and CDR2: SQVTM, ANQGSEA. There are 15 residues in the CDR3. The data were obtained in a study of lymphopenia after photon versus proton radiotherapy. The study's findings and limits: Post-nadir TCR diversity decline inversely tracked overall survival among those who died.

The table came from immunoSEQ multiplex PCR; TCRdb's copy has only in-frame clones and leaves some out. The sample includes some 20,000 clones, almost 85% seen only once; the top ten take 2.9%. This TCR was sampled from a woman aged 50 to 60 with pancreatic cancer. The rearrangement joins TRBV29-1 to TRBJ2-1; TRBD2 matches 15 bases. This material consisted of peripheral blood, taken from a patient treated with photon-based radiotherapy. The CDR3 spells CSVGGLAGGPDEQFF. CDR3 in DNA: TGCAGCGTTGGAGGACTAGCGGGAGGGCCAGATGAGCAGTTCTTC.